These 27 T cell receptor beta chains were sequenced from one sample in a study of cytomegalovirus exposure and HLA in healthy donors (dated by TCRdb to 2016 to 2017). Library generation was performed with the immunoSEQ multiplex PCR assay. The multiplex PCR relied on a mix of 60 forward primers for TCR Vbeta segments and 13 reverse primers for TCR Jbeta segments. In its TCRdb copy, this immuneACCESS table keeps in-frame sequences only and misses some clones. Where compared with another copy, unresolved V genes explain less than half of these, and the others have no known cause. In this sample the table shows around 130,000 clones, approximately 79% of which occur a single time. The top ten hold 1.2% of the sample. The material sequenced was PBMCs. The receptors were sampled from a female donor in good health and CMV-seronegative.

This sequence joins TRBV28 and TRBJ1-1; D unclear. The CDR3 runs 13 residues. The V end was cut by 8 bases, the J end by 5 bases, with 15 bases between. Per the germline V gene, CDR1 is MDHEN and CDR2 is SYDVKM. CDR3 protein: CASGENSWTEAFF. CDR3 sequence (DNA): TGTGCCAGCGGGGAGAACAGTTGGACTGAAGCTTTCTTT.

The chain couples TRBV6-1 to TRBJ1-1, with TRBD1 matching 7 bases. This CDR3 has 14 amino acids. Losses at the gene ends were 6 bases for V and 1 base for J; bases not matched to a gene: 5. CDR1 MNHNS and CDR2 SASEGT come from the germline V gene. This CDR3 reads CASRIQGRNTEAFF. In nucleotides, the CDR3 is TGTGCCAGCAGAATACAGGGGAGGAACACTGAAGCTTTCTTT.

CDR3 sequence: CASSPLERAQPQHF. The CDR3 DNA is TGTGCCAGCAGCCCCCTTGAGAGGGCTCAGCCCCAGCATTTT. V and J are TRBV2 and TRBJ1-5; no definite D call. Trimming cost V 6 bases and J 6 bases, with 15 bases left between them. Germline V gene sequence: CDR1 SNHLY, CDR2 FYNNEI. This CDR3 contains 14 residues.

V is TRBV6-6 and J is TRBJ2-1, with 9 bases aligning to TRBD2. In germline, CDR1 is MNHNY, CDR2 SVGAGI (reference sequence). CDR3 size: 16 residues. J lost 9 bases, V lost 7 bases, and 16 bases had no gene match. The CDR3: CASIFPLAGGRSEQFF. The CDR3 DNA follows: TGTGCCAGCATTTTCCCACTGGCGGGAGGGCGGAGTGAGCAGTTCTTC.

The genes are TRBV5-8 and TRBJ2-3; 9 nucleotides match TRBD2. Germline V lookup: CDR1 SGHTS, CDR2 YDEGEE. CDR3 length: 16 amino acids. V lost 0 bases, J lost 0 bases, and 2 bases stayed unmatched. CDR3 region: CASSLGLAASTDTQYF. CDR3 coding DNA: TGTGCCAGCAGCTTGGGACTAGCGGCTAGCACAGATACGCAGTATTTT.

V and J are TRBV6-4 and TRBJ1-2, with a possible D match to TRBD1 (6 bases). Trimming removed 6 bases from V and 4 bases from J, with 12 bases in between. Germline V CDR1 and CDR2: MRHNA, SNTAGT. The CDR3 contains 13 residues. DNA of the CDR3: TGTGCCAGCAGCGAGACAGGATCCTATGGCTACACCTTC. It codes for CASSETGSYGYTF.

The chain links TRBV5-1 to TRBJ2-3, with 11 bases fitting TRBD2. Germline CDR1 reads SGHRS; CDR2 reads YFSETQ. V gave up 3 bases and J gave up 1 base; unmatched junction bases: 1. This CDR3 has 15 amino acids. The CDR3 loop is CASSSLAGGTDTQYF. The CDR3 nucleotides are TGCGCCAGCAGCTCACTAGCGGGAGGCACAGATACGCAGTATTTT.

The chain links TRBV5-8 to TRBJ1-5; TRBD1 matches 10 bases. The CDR3 loop spans 17 amino acids. Trimming removed 4 bases from V and 0 bases from J; junction bases left unmatched: 7. Per the germline V gene, CDR1 is SGHTS and CDR2 is YDEGEE. Written as DNA, the CDR3 is TGTGCCAGCAGCGCCTGGACAGGGGGTAATAGCAATCAGCCCCAGCATTTT. It codes for CASSAWTGGNSNQPQHF.

The chain has TRBV28 and TRBJ2-2, with a tentative D call TRBD1 (6 bases). Germline CDR1 reads MDHEN; CDR2 reads SYDVKM. Trimming took 5 bases from V and 6 from J, leaving 10 bases between them. The CDR3 extends over 13 amino acids. CDR3 residues: CASSQGTAGELFF. CDR3 DNA: TGTGCCAGCAGTCAGGGGACCGCCGGGGAGCTGTTTTTT.

The V call is TRBV6-5, the J call TRBJ2-7; D perhaps matches TRBD1 (6 bases). CDR1 and CDR2 from the germline V gene are MNHEY and SVGAGI. The CDR3 covers 15 residues. Trimming left V 2 bases short and J 3 bases short, with 14 bases between. The CDR3 DNA reads as TGTGCCAGCAGTTACCGTGGGGACAACTACTACGAGCAGTACTTC. Residues: CASSYRGDNYYEQYF.

The chain uses TRBV6-1 and TRBJ1-2, with D possibly matching TRBD1 (6 bases). Germline CDR1 and CDR2: MNHNS and SASEGT. Trimming stripped 7 bases from V and 4 bases from J, with 7 bases between. The CDR3 length is 11 residues. CDR3 sequence: CASKDSYGYTF. CDR3 coding DNA: TGTGCCAGCAAGGACAGCTATGGCTACACCTTC.

The chain carries TRBV7-7 and TRBJ2-2, with TRBD1 matching over 7 bases. The CDR3 consists of 14 residues. CDR1 and CDR2 (germline): SSHAT, FNYEAQ (reference sequence). The trim removed 0 bases at V and 6 bases at J, leaving 1 base unmatched. The CDR3 is CASSLAQGAGELFF. CDR3 nucleotides: TGTGCCAGCAGCTTAGCGCAGGGGGCCGGGGAGCTGTTTTTT.

This clone appeared a single time. The chain is built from TRBV19 and TRBJ2-1; 8 bases fit TRBD2. Germline V gene sequence: CDR1 LNHDA, CDR2 SQIVND (reference sequence). Germline trimming cut 5 bases from V and 2 bases from J; bases unmatched to any gene: 5. This CDR3 comprises 15 residues. CDR3 region: CASSSTSVPYNEQFF. The CDR3 bases are TGTGCCAGTAGTTCGACTAGCGTCCCCTACAATGAGCAGTTCTTC. Filled out from reference TRBV19 and TRBJ2-1, the complete variable domain reads DGGITQSPKYLFRKEGQNVTLSCEQNLNHDAMYWYRQDPGQGLRLIYYSQIVNDFQKGDIAEGYSVSREKKESFPLTVTSAQKNPTAFYLCASSSTSVPYNEQFFGPGTRLTVL.

The rearrangement links TRBV5-1 to TRBJ2-7, with D possibly being TRBD1 (5 bases). V shed 0 bases and J shed 2 bases, with 12 bases lying between them. Germline values: CDR1 SGHRS, CDR2 YFSETQ. This CDR3 is 15 amino acids long. This CDR3 reads CASSLEQGHTYEQYF. The CDR3 coding sequence is TGCGCCAGCAGCTTGGAGCAGGGCCATACCTACGAGCAGTACTTC.

The chain combines TRBV18 with TRBJ2-1; 8 bases map to TRBD1. Germline CDR1 and CDR2: KGHSH and LQKENI. J gave up 5 bases and V 2 bases, and 5 bases lay outside the gene matches. This CDR3 has 15 residues. The CDR3 loop is CASSPGTGPNNEQFF. CDR3 bases: TGTGCCAGCTCACCAGGGACAGGACCTAACAATGAGCAGTTCTTC.

The gene calls are TRBV27 and TRBJ2-7; maybe TRBD1 (6 bases). The germline V gene has CDR1 MNHEY and CDR2 SMNVEV (reference sequence). The CDR3 totals 14 residues. V lost 7 bases to trimming and J lost 1 base, with 14 bases between them. CDR3 sequence: CASKQDSLSYEQYF. The CDR3 bases are TGTGCCAGCAAACAGGACAGTCTTTCCTACGAGCAGTACTTC.

V is TRBV4-2 and J is TRBJ2-3, with a weak D call TRBD2 (6 bases). The V gene lost 0 bases and the J gene lost 1 base, with 14 bases spanning the gap. The CDR3 is made up of 17 amino acids. Germline assignment: CDR1 LGHNA and CDR2 YNFKEQ. The CDR3 is CASSQDPASVGTDTQYF. In DNA form, the CDR3 reads TGTGCCAGCAGCCAAGATCCAGCTAGCGTTGGCACAGATACGCAGTATTTT.

The gene calls are TRBV2 and TRBJ2-7; 10 bases match TRBD2. CDR1 and CDR2 from the germline V gene are SNHLY and FYNNEI. There are 16 residues in the CDR3. The V gene end was trimmed by 8 bases and the J gene end by 4 bases; junction bases not matched to a gene: 14. DNA of the CDR3: TGTGCCAGCTTACTAGCGGGACTAGGGATCCAATACGAGCAGTACTTC. This sequence encodes CASLLAGLGIQYEQYF.

The rearrangement links TRBV19 to TRBJ1-1; tentative D call: TRBD1 (5 bases). Trimming took 0 bases from V and 0 from J, leaving 11 bases between them. Germline V CDR1 and CDR2: LNHDA, SQIVND (reference sequence). The CDR3 totals 16 residues. The CDR3 bases are TGTGCCAGTAGTATAGATCCAGCAGGGTTGAACACTGAAGCTTTCTTT. It translates to CASSIDPAGLNTEAFF.

The chain carries TRBV6-1 and TRBJ2-7, with D tentatively TRBD1 (5 bases). V was pared by 6 bases and J by 4 bases, with 16 bases between. The CDR3 is 14 residues long. The V gene's germline CDR1 is MNHNS and CDR2 SASEGT. The chain's CDR3 is CASRGPRGVYEQYF. The CDR3 region has the DNA TGTGCCAGCAGGGGCCCTAGGGGCGTTTACGAGCAGTACTTC.

This chain links TRBV19 with TRBJ2-1; perhaps TRBD1 as D (5 bases). From germline, CDR1 is LNHDA and CDR2 SQIVND (reference sequence). V was cut by 4 bases and J by 5 bases, with 18 bases left in between. This CDR3 is built from 16 residues. CDR3 residues: CASSRVAGLTNNEQFF. The CDR3 nucleotides are TGTGCCAGTAGTAGGGTGGCAGGGTTAACTAACAATGAGCAGTTCTTC.

The V call is TRBV6-4, the J call TRBJ1-2, with 9 bases lining up with TRBD1. Germline assignment: CDR1 MRHNA and CDR2 SNTAGT. The CDR3 contains 14 residues. Germline trimming cut 6 bases from V and 4 bases from J; bases unmatched to any gene: 6. The CDR3: CASRPQGAVYGYTF. CDR3 DNA sequence: TGTGCCAGCAGACCACAGGGGGCTGTCTATGGCTACACCTTC.

The rearrangement joins TRBV13 to TRBJ1-3; D not resolved. This CDR3 region has 15 residues. Germline V CDR1 and CDR2: PRHDT, FYEKMQ (reference sequence). With 5 bases removed from V and 0 bases from J, the gap between germline ends came to 11 bases. The CDR3 DNA reads TGTGCCAGCAGCCTCGGAGGACTCTCTGGAAACACCATATATTTT. It translates to CASSLGGLSGNTIYF.

The V gene is TRBV5-1, the J gene TRBJ1-2; 8 bases are a match to TRBD1. Germline V CDR1 and CDR2: SGHRS, YFSETQ. V trimming: 4 bases; J trimming: 7 bases; junction bases outside the gene matches: 3. The CDR3 length is 12 residues. CDR3 coding DNA: TGCGCCAGCAGCGAGACAGGGGTTGGCTACACCTTC. Residues: CASSETGVGYTF.

V and J are TRBV6-5 and TRBJ2-2, with a possible D match to TRBD1 (6 bases). V shed 10 bases and J shed 2 bases, with 14 bases lying between them. Germline CDR1 is MNHEY and CDR2 is SVGAGI. This CDR3 spans 14 amino acids. The CDR3 here is CATFQGPNTGELFF. CDR3 nucleotides: TGTGCCACCTTTCAGGGGCCTAACACCGGGGAGCTGTTTTTT.

The chain combines TRBV9 with TRBJ1-1, with D perhaps matching TRBD1 (5 bases). The V end was cut by 0 bases, the J end by 4 bases, with 13 bases between. There are 15 residues in the CDR3. Germline V lookup: CDR1 SGDLS, CDR2 YYNGEE. Here the CDR3 DNA reads TGTGCCAGCAGCGTAGGGGCAGGGTGGGGCACTGAAGCTTTCTTT. Translation gives CASSVGAGWGTEAFF.

V is TRBV28 and J is TRBJ1-5; 12 bases align to TRBD1. This CDR3 has 16 residues. Germline V gene data show CDR1 as MDHEN and CDR2 as SYDVKM. V shed 4 bases, J shed 3 bases, and the junction held 4 bases outside the gene matches. The CDR3 bases are TGTGCCAGCAGTTCGGGACAGGGGGCACCCAATCAGCCCCAGCATTTT. It encodes CASSSGQGAPNQPQHF.